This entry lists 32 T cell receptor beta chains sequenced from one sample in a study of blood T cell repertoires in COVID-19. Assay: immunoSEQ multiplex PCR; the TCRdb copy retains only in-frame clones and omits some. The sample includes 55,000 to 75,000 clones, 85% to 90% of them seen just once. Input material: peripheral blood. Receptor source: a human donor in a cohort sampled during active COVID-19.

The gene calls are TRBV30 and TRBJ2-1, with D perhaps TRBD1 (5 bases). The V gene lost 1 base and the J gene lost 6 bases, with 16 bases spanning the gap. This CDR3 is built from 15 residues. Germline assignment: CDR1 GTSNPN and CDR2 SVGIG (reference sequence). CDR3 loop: CAWSDDSLSANEQFF. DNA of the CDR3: TGTGCCTGGAGTGACGACAGTTTATCGGCCAATGAGCAGTTCTTC.

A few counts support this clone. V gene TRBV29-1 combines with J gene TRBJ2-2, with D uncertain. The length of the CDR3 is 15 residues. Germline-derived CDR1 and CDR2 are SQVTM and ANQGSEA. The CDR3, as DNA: TGCAGTGGCGTTGCAGGATCCTCGAACACCGGGGAGCTGTTTTTT. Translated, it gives CSGVAGSSNTGELFF.

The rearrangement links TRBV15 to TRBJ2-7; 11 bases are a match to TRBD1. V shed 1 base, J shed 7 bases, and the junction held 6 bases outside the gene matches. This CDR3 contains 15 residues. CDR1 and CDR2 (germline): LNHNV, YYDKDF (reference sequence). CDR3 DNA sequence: TGTGCCACCAGCAGAGCCAGGACAGGGGGCTATGAGCAGTACTTC. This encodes CATSRARTGGYEQYF. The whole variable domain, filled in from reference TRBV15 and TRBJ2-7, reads DAMVIQNPRYQVTQFGKPVTLSCSQTLNHNVMYWYQQKSSQAPKLLFHYYDKDFNNEADTPDNFQSRRPNTSFCFLDIRSPGLGDTAMYLCATSRARTGGYEQYFGPGTRLTVT.

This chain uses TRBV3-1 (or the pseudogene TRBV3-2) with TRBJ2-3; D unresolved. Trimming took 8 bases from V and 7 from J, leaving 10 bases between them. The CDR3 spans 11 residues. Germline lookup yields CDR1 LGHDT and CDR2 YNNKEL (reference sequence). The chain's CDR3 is CASSRYNTQYF. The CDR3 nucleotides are TGTGCCAGCTCCCGCTATAATACGCAGTATTTT.

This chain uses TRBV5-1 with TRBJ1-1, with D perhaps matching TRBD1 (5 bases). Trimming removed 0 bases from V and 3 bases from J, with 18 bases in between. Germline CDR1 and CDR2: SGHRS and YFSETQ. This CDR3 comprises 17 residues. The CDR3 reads CASSLAKFIGVDTEAFF. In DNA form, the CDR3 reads TGCGCCAGCAGCTTGGCCAAGTTTATAGGGGTGGACACTGAAGCTTTCTTT. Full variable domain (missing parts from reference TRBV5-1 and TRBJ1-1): KAGVTQTPRYLIKTRGQQVTLSCSPISGHRSVSWYQQTPGQGLQFLFEYFSETQRNKGNFPGRFSGRQFSNSRSEMNVSTLELGDSALYLCASSLAKFIGVDTEAFFGQGTRLTVV.

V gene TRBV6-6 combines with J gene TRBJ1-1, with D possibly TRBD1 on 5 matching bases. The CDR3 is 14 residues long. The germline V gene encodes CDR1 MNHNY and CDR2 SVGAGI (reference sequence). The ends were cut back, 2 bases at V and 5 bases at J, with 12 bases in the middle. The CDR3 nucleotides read TGTGCCAGCAGTTACATCAGGTCAGGGACTGAAGCTTTCTTT. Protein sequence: CASSYIRSGTEAFF.

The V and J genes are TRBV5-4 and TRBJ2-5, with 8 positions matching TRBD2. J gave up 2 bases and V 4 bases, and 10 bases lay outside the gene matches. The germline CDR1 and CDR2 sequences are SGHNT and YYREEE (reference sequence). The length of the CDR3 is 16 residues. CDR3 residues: CASSPGGMETQETQYF. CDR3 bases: TGTGCCAGCAGCCCGGGGGGGATGGAGACTCAAGAGACCCAGTACTTC.

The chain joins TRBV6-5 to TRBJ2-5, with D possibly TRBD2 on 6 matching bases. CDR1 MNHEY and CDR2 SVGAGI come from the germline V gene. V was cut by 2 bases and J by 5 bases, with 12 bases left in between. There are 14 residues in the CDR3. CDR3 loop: CASSYGFGGETQYF. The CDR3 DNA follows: TGTGCCAGCAGTTACGGGTTCGGAGGGGAGACCCAGTACTTC.

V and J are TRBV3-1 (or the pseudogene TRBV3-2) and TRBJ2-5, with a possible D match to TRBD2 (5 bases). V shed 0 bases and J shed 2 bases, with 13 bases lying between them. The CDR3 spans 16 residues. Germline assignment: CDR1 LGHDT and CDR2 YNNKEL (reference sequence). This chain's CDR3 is CASSQDYGADQETQYF. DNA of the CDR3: TGTGCCAGCAGCCAAGACTACGGAGCGGATCAAGAGACCCAGTACTTC.

CDR3 nucleotide sequence: TGCAGCGTTGAAGGCCAGGGGGCTTTCTTT. Its translation: CSVEGQGAFF. V usage is TRBV29-1 and J usage is TRBJ1-1; D might be TRBD1 (6 bases). This CDR3 is 10 amino acids long. CDR1 SQVTM and CDR2 ANQGSEA come from the germline V gene. V lost 1 base and J 11 bases, leaving 8 bases between the germline ends.

CDR3 protein: CASSPRAQGYEQYF. CDR3 in DNA: TGTGCCAGCAGCCCCCGGGCCCAGGGCTACGAGCAGTACTTC. V usage is TRBV7-8 and J usage is TRBJ2-7; a weak D match, TRBD1 (5 bases). V lost 5 bases to trimming and J lost 3 bases, with 14 bases between them. In germline, CDR1 is SGHVS, CDR2 FQNEAQ. This CDR3 has 14 residues.

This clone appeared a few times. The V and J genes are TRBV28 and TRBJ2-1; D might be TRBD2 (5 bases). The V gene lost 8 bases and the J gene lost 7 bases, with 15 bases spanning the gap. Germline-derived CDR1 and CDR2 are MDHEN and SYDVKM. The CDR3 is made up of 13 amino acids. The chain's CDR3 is CASGLASLNEQFF. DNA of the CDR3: TGTGCCAGCGGCCTGGCTAGCTTGAATGAGCAGTTCTTC.

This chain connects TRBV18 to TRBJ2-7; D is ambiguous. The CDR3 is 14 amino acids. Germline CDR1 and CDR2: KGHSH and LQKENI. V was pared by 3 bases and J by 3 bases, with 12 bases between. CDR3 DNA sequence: TGTGCCAGCTCACCCCCAGACGGGTACTACGAGCAGTACTTC. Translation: CASSPPDGYYEQYF.

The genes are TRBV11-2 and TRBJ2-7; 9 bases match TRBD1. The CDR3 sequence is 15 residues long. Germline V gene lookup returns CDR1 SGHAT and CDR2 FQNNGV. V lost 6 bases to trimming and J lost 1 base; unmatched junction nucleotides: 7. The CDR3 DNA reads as TGTGCCAGCAGAGCGGAGGGACAGGGATCCTACGAGCAGTACTTC. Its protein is CASRAEGQGSYEQYF.

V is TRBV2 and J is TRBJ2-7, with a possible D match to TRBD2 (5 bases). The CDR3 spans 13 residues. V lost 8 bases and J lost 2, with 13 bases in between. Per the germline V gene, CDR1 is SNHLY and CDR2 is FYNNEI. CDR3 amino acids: CASGETAAYEQYF. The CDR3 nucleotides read TGTGCCAGCGGGGAGACTGCGGCCTACGAGCAGTACTTC.

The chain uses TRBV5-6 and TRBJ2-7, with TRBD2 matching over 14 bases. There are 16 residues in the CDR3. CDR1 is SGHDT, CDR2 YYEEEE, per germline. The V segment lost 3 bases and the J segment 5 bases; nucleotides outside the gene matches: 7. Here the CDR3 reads CASSSTSGRVLDEQYF. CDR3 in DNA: TGTGCCAGCAGCTCGACTAGCGGGAGGGTCCTGGACGAGCAGTACTTC.

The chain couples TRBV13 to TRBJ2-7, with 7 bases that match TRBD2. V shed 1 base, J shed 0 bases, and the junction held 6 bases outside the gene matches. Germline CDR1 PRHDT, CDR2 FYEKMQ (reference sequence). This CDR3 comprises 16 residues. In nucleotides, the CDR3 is TGTGCCAGCAGCTTAGTGGGAGGGGAGAGCTCCTACGAGCAGTACTTC. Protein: CASSLVGGESSYEQYF.

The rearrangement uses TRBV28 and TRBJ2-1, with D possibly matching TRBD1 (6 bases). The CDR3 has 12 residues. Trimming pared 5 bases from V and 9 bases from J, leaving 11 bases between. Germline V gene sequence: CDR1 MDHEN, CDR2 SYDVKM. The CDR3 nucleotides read TGTGCCAGCAGTGTTTACAGGGTTGAGCAGTTCTTC. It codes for CASSVYRVEQFF.

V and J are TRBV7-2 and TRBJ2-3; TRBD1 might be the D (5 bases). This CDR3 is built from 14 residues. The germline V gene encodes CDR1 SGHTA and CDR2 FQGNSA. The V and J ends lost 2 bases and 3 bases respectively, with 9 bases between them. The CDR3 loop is CASSLSWTTDTQYF. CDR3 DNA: TGTGCCAGCAGCTTAAGCTGGACAACAGATACGCAGTATTTT.

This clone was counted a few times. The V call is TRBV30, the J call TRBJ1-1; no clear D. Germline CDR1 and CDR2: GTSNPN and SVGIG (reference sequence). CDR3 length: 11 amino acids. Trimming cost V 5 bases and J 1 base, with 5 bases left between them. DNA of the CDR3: TGTGCCTGGGATAGGAACACTGAAGCTTTCTTT. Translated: CAWDRNTEAFF.

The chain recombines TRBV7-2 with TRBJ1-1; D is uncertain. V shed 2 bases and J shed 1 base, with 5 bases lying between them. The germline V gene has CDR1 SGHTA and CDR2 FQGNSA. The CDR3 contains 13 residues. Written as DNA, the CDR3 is TGTGCCAGCAGCTTATTCGGGAACACTGAAGCTTTCTTT. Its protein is CASSLFGNTEAFF.

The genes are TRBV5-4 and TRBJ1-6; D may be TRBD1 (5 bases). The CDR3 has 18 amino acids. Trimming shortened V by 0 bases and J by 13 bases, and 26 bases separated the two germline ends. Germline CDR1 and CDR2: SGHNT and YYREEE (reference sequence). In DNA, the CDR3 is TGTGCCAGCAGCTTGGTGGGAGGAGGAGGGGTGAAGTTCCACCCCCTCCACTTT. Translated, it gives CASSLVGGGGVKFHPLHF.

This CDR3 is CASSPGTVYTGELFF. CDR3 bases: TGTGCCAGCAGTCCCGGGACTGTTTACACCGGGGAGCTGTTTTTT. The rearrangement links TRBV27 to TRBJ2-2; D perhaps matches TRBD2 (6 bases). This CDR3 has 15 amino acids. In germline, CDR1 is MNHEY, CDR2 SMNVEV (reference sequence). V was shortened by 5 bases and J by 3 bases, with 13 bases between the two germline ends.

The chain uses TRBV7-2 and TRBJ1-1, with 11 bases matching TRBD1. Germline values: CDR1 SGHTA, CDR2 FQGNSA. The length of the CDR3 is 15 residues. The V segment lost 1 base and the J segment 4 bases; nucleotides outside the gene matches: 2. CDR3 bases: TGTGCCAGCAGCTTAGGTGGGACAGGGGGCACTGAAGCTTTCTTT. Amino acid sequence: CASSLGGTGGTEAFF.

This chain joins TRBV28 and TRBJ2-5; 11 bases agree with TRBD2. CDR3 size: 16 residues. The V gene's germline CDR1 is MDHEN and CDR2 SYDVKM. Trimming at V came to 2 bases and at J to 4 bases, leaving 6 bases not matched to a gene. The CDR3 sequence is CASSLAASGRRETQYF. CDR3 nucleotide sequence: TGTGCCAGCAGTTTAGCGGCTAGCGGGAGGAGAGAGACCCAGTACTTC.

CDR3 amino acids: CASSLESGLLGYTF. CDR3 nucleotide sequence: TGCGCCAGCAGCTTGGAATCGGGGTTGTTGGGCTACACCTTC. The chain links TRBV5-1 to TRBJ1-2; D unresolved. This CDR3 has 14 amino acids. Trimming shortened V by 0 bases and J by 8 bases, and 14 bases separated the two germline ends. Looked up from germline, CDR1 is SGHRS and CDR2 is YFSETQ.

CDR3 protein: CASSSSGGSYNEQFF. The CDR3 DNA follows: TGTGCCAGCAGCTCGTCAGGGGGCTCCTACAATGAGCAGTTCTTC. The rearrangement uses TRBV11-2 and TRBJ2-1; 7 nucleotides line up with TRBD1. There are 15 residues in the CDR3. The V segment lost 4 bases and the J segment 0 bases; nucleotides outside the gene matches: 3. Germline CDR1 is SGHAT and CDR2 is FQNNGV.

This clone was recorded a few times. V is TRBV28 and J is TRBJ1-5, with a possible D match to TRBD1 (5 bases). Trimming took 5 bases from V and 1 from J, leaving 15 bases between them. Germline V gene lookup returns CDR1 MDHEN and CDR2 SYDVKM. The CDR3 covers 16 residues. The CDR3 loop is CASSGIWTFSNQPQHF. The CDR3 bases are TGTGCCAGCAGTGGAATCTGGACATTCAGCAATCAGCCCCAGCATTTT.

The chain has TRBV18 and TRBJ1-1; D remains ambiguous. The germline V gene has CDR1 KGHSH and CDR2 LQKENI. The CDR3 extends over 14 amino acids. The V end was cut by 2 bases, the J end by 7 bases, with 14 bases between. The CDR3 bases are TGTGCCAGCTCACCATCGGGAGGGTTTAATGAAGCTTTCTTT. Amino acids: CASSPSGGFNEAFF.

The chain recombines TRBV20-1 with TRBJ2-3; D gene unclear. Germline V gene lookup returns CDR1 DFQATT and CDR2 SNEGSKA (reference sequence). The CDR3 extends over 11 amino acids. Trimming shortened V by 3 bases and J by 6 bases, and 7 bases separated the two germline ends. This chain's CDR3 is CSASLSDTQYF. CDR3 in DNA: TGCAGTGCTAGTCTTTCGGATACGCAGTATTTT.

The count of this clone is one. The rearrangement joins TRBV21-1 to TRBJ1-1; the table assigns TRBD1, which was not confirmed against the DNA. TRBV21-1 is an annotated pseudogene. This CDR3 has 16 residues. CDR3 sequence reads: CASSKEKDRARTEAFF. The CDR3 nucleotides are TGTGCCAGCAGCAAAGAGAAAGACAGGGCGAGGACTGAAGCTTTCTTT.

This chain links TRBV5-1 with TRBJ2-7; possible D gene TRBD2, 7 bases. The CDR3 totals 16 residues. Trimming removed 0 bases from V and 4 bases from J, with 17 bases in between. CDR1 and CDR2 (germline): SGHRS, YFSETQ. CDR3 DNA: TGCGCCAGCAGCTTGGCCGAGGGTGGGGGGGCATACGAGCAGTACTTC. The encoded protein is CASSLAEGGGAYEQYF.